This T cell receptor beta chain was identified in a study of molecular identifiers for immune sequencing clone quantification (dated by TCRdb to 2016 to 2018). Study-level background: In a replicate experiment, RNA from around 20,000 or 100,000 naive CD8 T cells was split into five aliquots, four of which were sequenced. The study was a methods study using CD8 T cells to benchmark molecular-identifier clustering-based TCR repertoire sequencing (MIDCIRS) and TCR RNA copy counting. General study outcomes and caveats: The naive libraries included spiked-in Jurkat TCR RNA (10 copies' worth), and this Jurkat TCR RNA is not part of the donor repertoire. A single cell's worth of spiked-in Jurkat TCR RNA was reported detectable even among some 920,000 naive CD8 T cells. In CMV-specific effector cells, over 98% of molecules were held by clones above 20 RNA copies, whereas under 1% of molecules were held by such clones in naive cells. Modeling estimated roughly 3 recovered TCR RNA copies per cell, compared with approximately 9.5 by digital PCR, which implies approximately 30% capture efficiency. Without barcode sub-clustering, chimeric consensus sequences inflated TCR diversity; chimeras reached as high as 47%. Identical TCR molecules sharing a barcode could cause highly expanded clone sizes to be underestimated.

Libraries of naive CD8 T cells were built from approximately 20,000 to 1,000,000 sorted cells, with 10%, 30% or 50% of the purified RNA used. Naive CD8 T cells, defined as CD8+CD4-CCR7+CD45RA+, were FACS-sorted into RLT Plus buffer on a BD FACSAria II. To test detection sensitivity, Jurkat RNA equivalent to more than 9 TCR copies was spiked into samples of roughly 20,000-1,000,000 naive CD8 T cells. CD8 T cells were enriched using RosetteSep CD8+ T Cell Enrichment Cocktail and Ficoll-Paque, and the enriched cells then underwent ACK red cell lysis. CDR1 MGHRA and CDR2 YSYEKL are derived from the germline V gene. Relative to germline, V is 2 bases shorter and J is 7 bases shorter, with 9 bases between their ends. The CDR3 measures 13 amino acids from cysteine to phenylalanine. CDR3 DNA is the only sequence kept; it has 39 bases, read in frame from the first base. This clonotype was observed many times. It lacks a known antigen. No qualities accompany the bases; no much larger clone lies one base away.

Library creation used PCR. The instrument given in TCRdb is NextSeq 500. Bulk TCR libraries were generated as previously described, with the TCR primers listed in Table S5 used. Purification of total RNA was performed with the Qiagen AllPrep DNA/RNA kit. Before any analysis, reads coming from multiple sequencing runs of the same library were combined into one pool. As for the authors' bioinformatics: Reads were retained only if an exact TCR constant sequence was present, and the retained reads were trimmed to 150 nt and grouped according to their 12-nt molecular barcodes. Reads in each barcode group were sub-clustered using a 15% Levenshtein threshold, and a quality-weighted consensus sequence was built for each RNA molecule. Non-functional sequences were filtered out, along with any lower-count sequence sitting one edit away from another sequence. Based on fitting two negative binomial distributions, any barcode sub-cluster with under 20% of the maximum read count was discarded. The public reads were run again by TCRdb, first through fastp at Q25 and then through MiXCR, and only productive beta chains were kept. Rows with a matching CDR3 protein are joined into one entry that keeps the most common DNA and genes. None of the V and J calls come from the authors' own analysis; TCRdb made them. Within this sample are tens of thousands of distinct CDR3 sequences, with approximately 24% of them counted one time only. The top ten constitute about 1% of the sample.

The chain uses TRBV4-1 and TRBJ2-1; TRBD2 is perhaps the D gene, given 5 matching bases. The sequenced sample consisted of naive CD8+ T cells from blood, with Jurkat cell RNA spiked in. The cell subset or site label on this specimen signifies: FACS-sorted CD8+CD4-CCR7+CD45RA+ naive T cells. The sequence was collected from a human donor in good health. Some libraries in this study had Jurkat cell RNA spiked in. For the CDR3, the sequence is CASSQSRGNEQFF. The sequence in DNA is TGCGCCAGCAGCCAATCAAGAGGGAATGAGCAGTTCTTC.